The entry that follows covers one T cell receptor beta chain sequence. Its target is unknown. The assay was immunoSEQ multiplex PCR, and TCRdb's table has in-frame clones only and misses some. The data contain 2 million to 3 million clones, over 85% of them seen just once; the ten biggest clones take up approximately 0.37%. This entry is derived from a study of shared clonotypes between healthy human individuals. Trimming cost V 1 base and J 6 bases; bases outside gene matches: 6. The CDR3 sequence is 15 residues long. CDR1 SEHNR and CDR2 FQNEAQ come from the germline V gene (reference sequence). Study-level findings and limits: The naive CD4 repertoires of a handful of donors were compared, and around 4.7% of clonotypes were shared.

The clonotype originates from a man aged 18 to 30 in good health. Some clones in this sample may be carry-over from other donors' samples. The sequencing sample was made of naive CD4+ T cells from PBMCs. As for subset: CD45RA+ positively selected. V gene TRBV7-9 combines with J gene TRBJ1-2; 9 bases agree with TRBD1. CDR3 region: CASSLVQGAVDGYTF. As DNA, the CDR3 is TGTGCCAGCAGCTTAGTACAGGGGGCCGTTGATGGCTACACCTTC.